The 18 T cell receptor beta chains in this list originate from one sample, sequenced in a study of blood T cell repertoires in COVID-19. Assay used: immunoSEQ multiplex PCR; TCRdb lists only in-frame clones, some missing. Of about 180,000 clones listed, around 80% were seen once; the top ten hold roughly 8.1%. Sequencing used peripheral blood. These receptors were taken from a woman in her seventies with acute or convalescent COVID-19.

CDR3 region: CASSSSRGTYNEQFF. The CDR3 DNA is TGTGCCAGCAGTTCAAGCAGGGGCACCTACAATGAGCAGTTCTTC. The chain carries TRBV27 and TRBJ2-1; TRBD1 might be the D (6 bases). The germline V and J ends were trimmed by 4 bases and 2 bases, with 12 bases remaining between them. The CDR3 sequence is 15 residues long. Per the germline V gene, CDR1 is MNHEY and CDR2 is SMNVEV (reference sequence).

This clone was observed a few times. The chain joins TRBV11-2 to TRBJ2-5, with 13 bases lining up with TRBD2. This CDR3 has 16 residues. Looked up from germline, CDR1 is SGHAT and CDR2 is FQNNGV. The J segment lost 5 bases and the V segment lost 4 bases, leaving 7 bases of the junction unmatched. CDR3 in DNA: TGTGCCAGCAGCTCGAGACTAGCGGGAGGAGGCGAGACCCAGTACTTC. The encoded protein is CASSSRLAGGGETQYF.

This chain connects TRBV28 to TRBJ2-7; 15 bases map to TRBD2. J was trimmed by 1 base and V by 5 bases; bases with no gene match: 3. The CDR3 is 16 residues long. Germline-derived CDR1 and CDR2 are MDHEN and SYDVKM. CDR3 residues: CASSTGLAGGSYEQYF. CDR3 nucleotides: TGTGCCAGCAGTACGGGACTAGCGGGAGGTTCCTACGAGCAGTACTTC.

This clone was seen just once. This rearrangement joins TRBV14 to TRBJ1-1, with unresolved D. Germline loops: CDR1 SGHDN, CDR2 FVKESK. V lost 4 bases, J lost 1 base, and 13 bases lay in between. The CDR3 runs 15 residues. CDR3 residues: CASSLLGRGNTEAFF. The DNA for the CDR3 is TGTGCCAGCAGCCTCCTTGGGCGGGGGAACACTGAAGCTTTCTTT.

The CDR3 sequence: CASSGDSLAKNIQYF. For the CDR3, the DNA is TGTGCCAGCTCGGGGGACAGCTTAGCCAAAAACATTCAGTACTTC. The chain links TRBV18 to TRBJ2-4; 7 bases map to TRBD1. Germline CDR1 reads KGHSH; CDR2 reads LQKENI. The ends lost 6 bases at V and 0 bases at J; junction bases unmatched: 5. There are 15 residues in the CDR3.

V gene TRBV6-5 combines with J gene TRBJ1-3; D is ambiguous. Trimming took 0 bases from V and 0 from J, leaving 6 bases between them. CDR3 length equals 15 residues. The germline V gene has CDR1 MNHEY and CDR2 SVGAGI. The DNA of the CDR3 is TGTGCCAGCAGTTACTCGCAGGCCTCTGGAAACACCATATATTTT. This sequence encodes CASSYSQASGNTIYF.

The chain combines TRBV6-5 with TRBJ1-5; D gene uncertain. V lost 2 bases to trimming and J lost 1 base, with 3 bases between them. The CDR3 extends over 13 amino acids. CDR1 is MNHEY, CDR2 SVGAGI, per germline. The DNA for the CDR3 is TGTGCCAGCAGTTACGTAAGCAATCAGCCCCAGCATTTT. Amino acids: CASSYVSNQPQHF.

The chain recombines TRBV5-5 with TRBJ2-5; TRBD2 agrees at 15 bases. This CDR3 spans 16 amino acids. The V segment lost 7 bases and the J segment 2 bases; nucleotides outside the gene matches: 6. Germline V gene data show CDR1 as SGHKS and CDR2 as YYEKEE (reference sequence). This CDR3 is CASGTGTSGGQETQYF. The CDR3 region has the DNA TGTGCCAGCGGGACCGGGACTAGCGGGGGGCAAGAGACCCAGTACTTC.

The chain employs TRBV9 and TRBJ2-5, with TRBD2 matching 10 bases. The CDR3 has 14 amino acids. V trimming: 2 bases; J trimming: 3 bases; junction bases outside the gene matches: 1. Germline V CDR1 and CDR2: SGDLS, YYNGEE. The CDR3 reads CASSVGTSEETQYF. The CDR3 region has the DNA TGTGCCAGCAGCGTCGGGACTAGCGAAGAGACCCAGTACTTC.

The V call is TRBV24-1, the J call TRBJ2-1, with TRBD1 matching 8 bases. The CDR3 sequence is 15 residues long. The V gene end was trimmed by 4 bases and the J gene end by 5 bases; junction bases not matched to a gene: 6. The germline CDR1 and CDR2 sequences are KGHDR and SFDVKD. CDR3 sequence (DNA): TGTGCCACCAGTGACCCTCGACAGGGGCACAATGAGCAGTTCTTC. This sequence encodes CATSDPRQGHNEQFF.

This chain links TRBV6-5 with TRBJ1-2, with D possibly matching TRBD1 (5 bases). V lost 3 bases, J lost 1 base, and 15 bases lay in between. The length of the CDR3 is 16 residues. Germline V gene sequence: CDR1 MNHEY, CDR2 SVGAGI. The DNA for the CDR3 is TGTGCCAGCAGTTATGGCGGCAGGGCCATTAACTATGGCTACACCTTC. Its translation: CASSYGGRAINYGYTF.

Only a few counts were recorded for this clone. The V call is TRBV29-1, the J call TRBJ2-1, with TRBD2 matching over 9 bases. Germline V gene data show CDR1 as SQVTM and CDR2 as ANQGSEA. Germline trimming cut 5 bases from V and 7 bases from J; bases unmatched to any gene: 15. This CDR3 spans 16 amino acids. In nucleotides, the CDR3 is TGCAGCGTTATGGGGACCTTAGCGGGAGCCCGTAATGAGCAGTTCTTC. It specifies CSVMGTLAGARNEQFF.

The count of this clone is one. The gene calls are TRBV5-8 and TRBJ2-1; D possibly corresponds to TRBD1 (6 bases). The V gene's germline CDR1 is SGHTS and CDR2 YDEGEE. This CDR3 contains 14 residues. Trimming removed 4 bases at V and 0 bases at J, with 8 bases between. The CDR3, as DNA: TGTGCCAGCAGCAAGGACAGCTCCTACAATGAGCAGTTCTTC. It is translated as CASSKDSSYNEQFF.

V is TRBV27 and J is TRBJ2-5, with TRBD2 identical over 7 bases. Trimming took 6 bases from V and 2 from J; bases not matched to a gene: 12. Germline CDR1 is MNHEY and CDR2 is SMNVEV (reference sequence). The CDR3 has 16 amino acids. The CDR3 nucleotides are TGTGCCAGCAGCCCCTGGGGGGGTCCTCTTCAAGAGACCCAGTACTTC. Residues: CASSPWGGPLQETQYF.

For the CDR3, the DNA is TGTGCCAGCAGCGTAGGGACACTAGCGCGTACGGTAGATACGCAGTATTTT. It codes for CASSVGTLARTVDTQYF. V usage is TRBV9 and J usage is TRBJ2-3, with 7 bases matching TRBD2. CDR3 length equals 17 residues. The germline V gene encodes CDR1 SGDLS and CDR2 YYNGEE. The J segment lost 5 bases and the V segment lost 0 bases, leaving 12 bases of the junction unmatched.

The V call is TRBV7-2, the J call TRBJ1-2; no firm D call. Germline loops: CDR1 SGHTA, CDR2 FQGNSA. Deletions cut 3 bases from V and 4 bases from J, with 3 bases between. This CDR3 region has 11 residues. The CDR3, as DNA: TGTGCCAGCAGCTTGAGCTATGGCTACACCTTC. Its protein product is CASSLSYGYTF.

V usage is TRBV19 and J usage is TRBJ2-3; 12 bases match TRBD2. In germline, CDR1 is LNHDA, CDR2 SQIVND (reference sequence). The CDR3 consists of 16 residues. Trimming cost V 3 bases and J 8 bases; bases outside gene matches: 9. The CDR3 region is CASSIGTSGRSVTQYF. For the CDR3, the DNA is TGTGCCAGTAGTATCGGAACTAGCGGGAGGAGTGTTACGCAGTATTTT.

The V gene is TRBV27, the J gene TRBJ1-5; D gene unclear. Germline V gene lookup returns CDR1 MNHEY and CDR2 SMNVEV (reference sequence). CDR3 size: 14 residues. Deletions cut 3 bases from V and 1 base from J, with 7 bases between. As DNA, the CDR3 is TGTGCCAGCAGTTTGGCGAGGAGCAATCAGCCCCAGCATTTT. Translated, it gives CASSLARSNQPQHF.